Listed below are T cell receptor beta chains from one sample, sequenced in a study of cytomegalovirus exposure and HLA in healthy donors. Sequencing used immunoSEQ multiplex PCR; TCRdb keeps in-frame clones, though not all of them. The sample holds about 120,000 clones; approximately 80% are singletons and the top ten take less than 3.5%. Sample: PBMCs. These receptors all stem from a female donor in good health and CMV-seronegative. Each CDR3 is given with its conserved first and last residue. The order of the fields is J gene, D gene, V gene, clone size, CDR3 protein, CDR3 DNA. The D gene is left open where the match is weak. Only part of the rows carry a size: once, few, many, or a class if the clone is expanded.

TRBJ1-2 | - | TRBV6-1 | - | CASSAPGSFHGYTF | TGTGCCAGCAGTGCACCCGGGAGCTTTCATGGCTACACCTTC
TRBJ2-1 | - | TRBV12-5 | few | CASGIRDEQFF | TGTGCTAGTGGTATCAGGGATGAGCAGTTCTTC
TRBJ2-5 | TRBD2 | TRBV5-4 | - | CASRPAGGETQYF | TGTGCCAGCAGGCCAGCGGGGGGCGAGACCCAGTACTTC
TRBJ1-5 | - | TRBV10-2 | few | CASSESRWGGNQPQHF | TGCGCCAGCAGTGAGTCGAGGTGGGGGGGCAATCAGCCCCAGCATTTT
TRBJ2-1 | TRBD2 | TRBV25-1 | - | CASSGSGGVNEQFF | TGTGCCAGCAGTGGTAGCGGGGGGGTCAATGAGCAGTTCTTC
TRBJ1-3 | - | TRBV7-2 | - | CASSRGGAGNTIYF | TGTGCCAGCAGCCGCGGTGGCGCTGGAAACACCATATATTTT
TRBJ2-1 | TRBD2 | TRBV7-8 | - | CASSLGLAGDLTYNEQFF | TGTGCCAGCAGCTTAGGACTAGCGGGGGATCTTACCTACAATGAGCAGTTCTTC
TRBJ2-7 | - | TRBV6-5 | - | CASSAYPERYEQYF | TGTGCCAGCAGTGCCTATCCGGAGCGCTACGAGCAGTACTTC
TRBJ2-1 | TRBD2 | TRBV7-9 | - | CASSLGGLAGVYNEQFF | TGTGCCAGCAGCTTAGGGGGGCTAGCGGGAGTCTACAATGAGCAGTTCTTC
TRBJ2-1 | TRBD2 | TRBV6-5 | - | CASSLQLAGRARGQFF | TGTGCCAGCAGTTTACAACTAGCGGGGCGTGCGAGGGGGCAGTTCTTC
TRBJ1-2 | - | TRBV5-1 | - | CASSLEGLDGYTF | TGCGCCAGCAGCTTGGAGGGGCTGGATGGCTACACCTTC
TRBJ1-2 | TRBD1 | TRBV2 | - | CASSEALRVRGYGYTF | TGTGCCAGCAGTGAAGCGCTTAGGGTCAGGGGGTATGGCTACACCTTC
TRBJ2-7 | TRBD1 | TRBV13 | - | CAGSSSGTGSYEQYF | TGTGCCGGCAGCTCCTCCGGGACAGGTTCCTACGAGCAGTACTTC
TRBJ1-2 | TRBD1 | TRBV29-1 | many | CSVGQSGGYTF | TGCAGCGTGGGACAGTCGGGAGGCTACACCTTC
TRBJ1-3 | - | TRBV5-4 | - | CASSLGGSSGNTIYF | TGTGCCAGCAGCCTGGGCGGGAGCTCTGGAAACACCATATATTTT
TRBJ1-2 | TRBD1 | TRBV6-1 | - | CASSGPRQGNRRMTGYTF | TGTGCCAGCAGTGGACCTCGACAGGGAAATCGGAGAATGACTGGCTACACCTTC
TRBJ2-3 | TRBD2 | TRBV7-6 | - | CASSVQLTSGGVGDTQYF | TGTGCCAGCAGCGTCCAACTGACTAGCGGGGGAGTCGGAGATACGCAGTATTTT
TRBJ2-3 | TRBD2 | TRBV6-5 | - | CASTLGGLLTDTQYF | TGTGCCAGCACCCTGGGAGGGCTTCTCACAGATACGCAGTATTTT
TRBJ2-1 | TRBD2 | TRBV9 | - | CASSAGTSAGSSEQFF | TGTGCCAGCAGCGCGGGGACTAGCGCGGGCAGCAGTGAGCAGTTCTTC
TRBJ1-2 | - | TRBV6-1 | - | CASSAILSGRGFDEDYGYTF | TGTGCCAGCAGTGCCATACTCAGTGGTAGGGGGTTCGATGAGGACTATGGCTACACCTTC
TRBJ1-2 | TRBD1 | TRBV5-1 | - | CASSIFPGQKNYGYTF | TGCGCCAGCAGCATCTTCCCGGGACAGAAAAACTATGGCTACACCTTC
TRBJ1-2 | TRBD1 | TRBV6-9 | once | CASSPMLGQGYYGYTF | TGTGCCAGCAGCCCCATGCTAGGACAGGGGTACTATGGCTACACCTTC
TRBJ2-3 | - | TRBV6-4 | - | CASSATDTQYF | TGTGCCAGCAGTGCTACAGATACGCAGTATTTT
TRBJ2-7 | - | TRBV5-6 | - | CASSQSGQGYEQYF | TGTGCCAGCAGTCAATCGGGACAAGGGTACGAGCAGTACTTC
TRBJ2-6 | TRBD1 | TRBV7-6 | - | CASSPRLDRDHSGANVLTF | TGTGCCAGCAGCCCGCGTCTGGACAGGGATCACTCTGGGGCCAACGTCCTGACTTTC
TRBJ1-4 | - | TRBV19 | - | CASARGPETEKLFF | TGTGCCAGCGCTCGCGGGCCTGAAACGGAAAAACTGTTTTTT
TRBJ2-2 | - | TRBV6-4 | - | CASSGEAVTGELFF | TGTGCCAGCAGCGGAGAAGCGGTCACCGGGGAGCTGTTTTTT
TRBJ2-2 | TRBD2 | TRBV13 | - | CASSLVAGRITGELFF | TGTGCCAGCAGCTTAGTAGCGGGCCGAATTACCGGGGAGCTGTTTTTT
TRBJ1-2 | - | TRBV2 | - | CASSRQENYGYTF | TGTGCCAGCAGTCGACAGGAGAACTATGGCTACACCTTC
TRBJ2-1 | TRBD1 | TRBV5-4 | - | CASSPGPDRAPDQFF | TGTGCCAGCAGCCCAGGCCCGGACAGGGCGCCCGACCAGTTCTTC
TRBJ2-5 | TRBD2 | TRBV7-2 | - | CASSLGGDLETQYF | TGTGCCAGCAGCTTGGGGGGGGACTTAGAGACCCAGTACTTC
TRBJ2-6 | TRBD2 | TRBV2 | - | CASDVGGGGLSGANVLTF | TGTGCCAGCGATGTCGGTGGGGGAGGGCTTTCTGGGGCCAACGTCCTGACTTTC
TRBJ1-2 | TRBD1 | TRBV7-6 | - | CASSLATITGAPYGYTF | TGTGCCAGCAGCTTAGCTACGATTACAGGGGCGCCTTATGGCTACACCTTC
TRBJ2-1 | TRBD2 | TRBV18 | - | CASSPGGGGAYNEQFF | TGTGCCAGCTCACCAGGGGGCGGGGGGGCCTACAATGAGCAGTTCTTC
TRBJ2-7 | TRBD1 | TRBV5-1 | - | CASSGLRDSTDYEQYF | TGCGCCAGCAGCGGACTCAGGGACAGCACGGACTACGAGCAGTACTTC
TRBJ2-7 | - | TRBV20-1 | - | CSVLSEYEQYF | TGCAGTGTCCTTAGCGAGTACGAGCAGTACTTC
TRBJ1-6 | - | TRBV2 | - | CASSVAQNSPLHF | TGTGCCAGCAGTGTGGCCCAGAATTCACCCCTCCACTTT
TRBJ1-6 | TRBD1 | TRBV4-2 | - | CASNPGQGVYNSPLHF | TGTGCCAGCAACCCGGGACAGGGGGTTTATAATTCACCCCTCCACTTT
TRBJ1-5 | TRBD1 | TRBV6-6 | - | CASSYLDRGNQPQHF | TGTGCCAGCAGTTACCTGGACAGGGGCAACCAGCCCCAGCATTTT
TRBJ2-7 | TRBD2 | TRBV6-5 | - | CASSYSSGGSYEQYF | TGTGCCAGCAGTTACTCTAGCGGGGGCTCCTACGAGCAGTACTTC
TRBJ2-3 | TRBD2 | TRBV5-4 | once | CASSPGTSGGLVDTQYF | TGTGCCAGCAGCCCAGGGACTAGCGGGGGTCTCGTGGATACGCAGTATTTT
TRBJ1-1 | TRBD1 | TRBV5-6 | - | CASSWARGQMNTEAFF | TGTGCCAGCAGCTGGGCGAGGGGGCAAATGAACACTGAAGCTTTCTTT
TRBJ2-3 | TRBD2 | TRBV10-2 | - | CASSENGGAADTQYF | TGCGCCAGCAGTGAGAACGGGGGGGCGGCAGATACGCAGTATTTT
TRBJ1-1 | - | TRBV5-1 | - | CTSSLGGVTTEAFF | TGCACCAGCAGCTTGGGAGGAGTTACCACTGAAGCTTTCTTT
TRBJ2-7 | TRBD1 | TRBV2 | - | CASSWGQGANEQYF | TGTGCCAGCAGCTGGGGACAGGGGGCCAACGAGCAGTACTTC
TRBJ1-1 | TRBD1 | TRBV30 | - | CALQGAVGTEAFF | TGTGCCTTACAGGGGGCCGTAGGCACTGAAGCTTTCTTT
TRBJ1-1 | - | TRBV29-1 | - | CSADGHFAFF | TGCAGCGCAGACGGACATTTCGCTTTCTTT
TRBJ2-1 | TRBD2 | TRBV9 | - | CASSARLASYNEQFF | TGTGCCAGCAGCGCTCGACTAGCGAGCTACAATGAGCAGTTCTTC